This paragraph covers one T cell receptor (beta chain) sequence. This clonotype appeared many times. It has no known antigen specificity. Per-base qualities were not stored, and no clone one base away is much larger. The CDR3 measures 17 amino acids from cysteine to phenylalanine. Only the CDR3 DNA stays, 51 bases, in frame from base 1. Based on the germline V gene, the CDR1 and CDR2 sequences are SGHRS and YFSETQ. The junction carries 16 bases between V and J, which are trimmed by 0 bases and 1 base respectively. The record originates from a study of CD8 T cells in ankylosing spondylitis (dated by TCRdb to 2016 to 2017). Broadly, across the study: The study profiled T cell receptor beta repertoires in healthy donors and ankylosing spondylitis patients to find disease-linked TCR variants. Samples of peripheral blood were taken, and for ankylosing spondylitis patients, synovial fluid was collected as well. The full study cohort was made up of about 24 ankylosing spondylitis patients and around 100 healthy donors.

The reads were generated on an Illumina HiSeq 2500. TCR beta libraries were prepared by quantitative 5'-RACE with molecular barcodes. On the authors' methods: A new computational method based on a probabilistic model of VDJ rearrangement was used to identify disease-linked TCR variants. Using fastp trimming at Q25 and MiXCR clonotype assembly, TCRdb reanalyzed the public sequencing data and kept in-frame beta chains. Under each unique CDR3 protein, matching rows form one entry showing the most common genes and DNA. TCRdb, not the original authors, processed these V and J calls. This sample lists about 800,000 distinct CDR3 sequences; 12% were detected once. The ten top clones hold 0.51% of the sample. The investigation overall reported the following: The disease-linked clones showed a CD8+ phenotype and occurred at relatively low frequencies in peripheral blood. Some motif variants were previously reported in synovial fluid and blood of reactive arthritis patients, suggesting common disease-initiation mechanisms. A TCR beta motif made up of eight or nine highly homologous amino acid variants appeared to be characteristic of blood from ankylosing spondylitis patients. The disease-linked clones were reported to be significantly enriched in matched synovial fluid samples from ankylosing spondylitis patients.

This sequence was found in a male donor with ankylosing spondylitis. Sequenced input: blood, either unsorted or a sorted T cell fraction (not recorded which). The chain uses TRBV5-1 and TRBJ1-1; TRBD1 might be the D gene, on 5 matching bases. In nucleotides, the sequence is TGCGCCAGCAGCTTGGTGTCAGGGAGAGGACCGAACACTGAAGCTTTCTTT. Its translation is CASSLVSGRGPNTEAFF.